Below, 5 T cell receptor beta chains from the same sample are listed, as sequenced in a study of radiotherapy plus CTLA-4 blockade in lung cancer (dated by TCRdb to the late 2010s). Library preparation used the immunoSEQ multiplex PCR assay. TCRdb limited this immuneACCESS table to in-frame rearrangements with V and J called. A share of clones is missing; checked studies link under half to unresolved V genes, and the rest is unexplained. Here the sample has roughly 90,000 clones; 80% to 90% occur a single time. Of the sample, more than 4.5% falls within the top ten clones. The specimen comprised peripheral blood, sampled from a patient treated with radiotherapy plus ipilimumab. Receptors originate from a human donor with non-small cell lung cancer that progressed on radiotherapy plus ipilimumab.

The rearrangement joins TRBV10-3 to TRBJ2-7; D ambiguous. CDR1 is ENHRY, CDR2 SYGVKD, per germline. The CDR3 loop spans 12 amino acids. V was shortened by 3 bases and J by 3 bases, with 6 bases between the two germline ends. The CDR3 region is CAISDIDYEQYF. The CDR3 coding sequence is TGTGCCATCAGTGACATAGACTACGAGCAGTACTTC.

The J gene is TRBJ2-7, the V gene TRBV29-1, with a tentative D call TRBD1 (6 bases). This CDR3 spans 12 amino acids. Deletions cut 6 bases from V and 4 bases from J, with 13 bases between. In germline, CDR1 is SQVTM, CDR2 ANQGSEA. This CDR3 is CSVLDRRYEQYF. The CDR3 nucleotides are TGCAGCGTCCTCGACAGGAGGTACGAGCAGTACTTC.

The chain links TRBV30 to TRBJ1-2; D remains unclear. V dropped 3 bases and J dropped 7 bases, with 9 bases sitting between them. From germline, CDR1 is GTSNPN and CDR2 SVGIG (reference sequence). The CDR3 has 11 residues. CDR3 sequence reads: CAWRNEIGYTF. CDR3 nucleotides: TGTGCCTGGAGGAACGAAATTGGCTACACCTTC.

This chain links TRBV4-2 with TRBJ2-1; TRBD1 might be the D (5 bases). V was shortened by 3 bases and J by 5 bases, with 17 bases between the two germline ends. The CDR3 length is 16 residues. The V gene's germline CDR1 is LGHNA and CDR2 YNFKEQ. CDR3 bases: TGTGCCAGCAGCCAGACAATGACAGTGCCCGACAATGAGCAGTTCTTC. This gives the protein CASSQTMTVPDNEQFF.

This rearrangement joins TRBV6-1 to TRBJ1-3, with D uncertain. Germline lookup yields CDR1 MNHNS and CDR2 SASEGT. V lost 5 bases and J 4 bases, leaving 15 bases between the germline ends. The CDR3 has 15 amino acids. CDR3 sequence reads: CASSPWAELGNTIYF. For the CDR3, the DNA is TGTGCCAGCAGTCCGTGGGCAGAACTGGGAAACACCATATATTTT.